This T cell receptor (beta chain) was retrieved from a study of T cell clones after liver transplantation. About the study: A pre-transplant mixed lymphocyte reaction with TCRbeta sequencing defined graft-donor-reactive clones followed in post-transplant blood. Three of eight recipients were HCV-positive; others had non-autoimmune, non-viral indications.

About this clone: Its target is not known.

Method: immunoSEQ multiplex PCR; TCRdb's copy keeps in-frame clones and lacks some. Among 80,000 or so clones listed, over 80% were seen once. The study's findings and limits: In most of the 8 subjects, circulating graft-donor-reactive CD4 TCRbeta sequences fell significantly after transplant.

Germline V CDR1 and CDR2: SGHTA, FQGNSA. V was pared by 5 bases and J by 11 bases, with 22 bases between. The CDR3 has 15 amino acids. J is TRBJ2-1 and V is TRBV7-2; a weak D match, TRBD2 (7 bases). Sequenced here: CD4+ T cells from blood, sampled 45 to 47 months after liver transplant. The clonotype originates from a human patient who received a liver transplant. The graft donor may have given rise to some T cells. The CDR3 is CASSTQGSAGVQQFF. The CDR3 nucleotides are TGTGCCAGCAGCACACAGGGCTCGGCGGGAGTCCAGCAGTTCTTC.